Reported below is one T cell receptor beta chain. Its target is unknown. Treatment given: oral pan-JAK inhibitor, 5-10 mg twice daily. Sorted out of PBMCs were CD4+ T cells and CD8+ T cells. The data were obtained in a study of CD8+ T cells in alopecia areata. General study results and limits: Besides other cells, scalp samples also yield sequences of resident alphabeta T cells from normal skin. Mouse data revealed clearer TCR sharing than patient data did, a gap possibly tied to HLA.

It was cDNA, reverse transcribed from extracted RNA, that served as the sequencing template. TCRdb keeps only in-frame clones here, not all; method: immunoSEQ multiplex PCR. The top ten hold roughly 1.3% of the sample, which has 150,000 to 200,000 clones, around three fifths seen once. The length of the CDR3 is 13 residues. With V trimmed by 7 bases and J by 7 bases, 1 base remained unmatched. Germline V CDR1 and CDR2: SGHTA, FQGNSA. This clonotype originated in a human donor with alopecia areata. The chain is built from TRBV7-2 and TRBJ1-6; 10 bases are shared with TRBD1. Specimen: CD4+ T cells sorted from blood, collected between weeks 47 and 50, from a patient treated with tofacitinib. The chain's CDR3 is CASKGQGNSPLHF. In nucleotides, the CDR3 is TGTGCCAGCAAGGGACAGGGGAATTCACCCCTCCACTTT.